This entry is about one TCR beta chain. This clone was observed a single time. Its antigen specificity is not known. Base qualities are not at hand, and no much larger clone is one base apart. Donors formed part of the validation cohort, which comprised 95 to 150 subjects and was distinct from the first cohort of 550 to 850 subjects. The CDR3 runs 12 residues from the cysteine to the phenylalanine. CDR3 DNA is the only sequence kept; it has 36 bases, read in frame from the first base. Germline trimming: 6 bases from V, 6 bases from J; junction bases outside gene matches: 2. The germline V gene (reference sequence) gives CDR1 as MNHEY and CDR2 as SMNVEV. Library preparation was by the immunoSEQ multiplex PCR assay. The original methods were these. A statistical classification framework was built for diagnosing cytomegalovirus status from the catalog of TCR beta chain sequences. The immuneACCESS repertoire file appears here via TCRdb, limited to in-frame rearrangements. These files lack a portion of the clones; in checked studies, under half of the deficit traces to unresolved V genes, and the cause of the others is not known. V, J and clone size were drawn from that table, and D and trimming were deduced from the DNA. In this sample the table shows about 160,000 clones, roughly 90% of which occur a single time. More than 3.5% of the sample rests with the top ten.

This sample is part of a study of cytomegalovirus exposure and HLA in healthy donors (dated by TCRdb to the late 2010s). In the study overall: A later analysis indicated that the 95 to 150 validation repertoires were generated on the platform also employed for the 666 repertoires of the first cohort. In addition to the first cohort of 666 subjects, a separate validation cohort of under 150 different subjects was used. The study aimed to test whether cataloging public T cell receptors could reveal signatures of past pathogen exposure. High-throughput TCR immunosequencing, statistical association of individual TCRs with disease status, and machine learning were combined to predict cytomegalovirus infection status. The full study reports these points: A later analysis had no HLA typing for the validation cohort, so co-occurrence there was scored across all 120 repertoires. The study gave a list of 150 to 200 TCR beta chains associated with cytomegalovirus. According to the authors, the approach could potentially be generalized to other disease states and immunological phenotypes. Across donors, most TCR sequences were observed very rarely, whereas some public TCRs were present in many individuals. The classifier was reported to diagnose cytomegalovirus status with high specificity and sensitivity in both the original cohort and the validation cohort. In a later analysis, TCRs clustered in the first cohort were found to also tend to co-occur in the 110 or so validation repertoires, with 94% of cluster scores above 0. In vitro tests confirmed that three of the cytomegalovirus-associated TCR beta chains recognize cytomegalovirus antigens.

The sequencing sample was made of PBMCs. The chain employs TRBV27 and TRBJ1-5; a stretch of 7 junction bases matches TRBD1. This TCR was sampled from a man between 18 and 35 years old in good health and CMV-seropositive. The CDR3: CASRTGRQPQHF. The nucleotide sequence is TGTGCCAGCAGGACAGGGCGTCAGCCCCAGCATTTT.